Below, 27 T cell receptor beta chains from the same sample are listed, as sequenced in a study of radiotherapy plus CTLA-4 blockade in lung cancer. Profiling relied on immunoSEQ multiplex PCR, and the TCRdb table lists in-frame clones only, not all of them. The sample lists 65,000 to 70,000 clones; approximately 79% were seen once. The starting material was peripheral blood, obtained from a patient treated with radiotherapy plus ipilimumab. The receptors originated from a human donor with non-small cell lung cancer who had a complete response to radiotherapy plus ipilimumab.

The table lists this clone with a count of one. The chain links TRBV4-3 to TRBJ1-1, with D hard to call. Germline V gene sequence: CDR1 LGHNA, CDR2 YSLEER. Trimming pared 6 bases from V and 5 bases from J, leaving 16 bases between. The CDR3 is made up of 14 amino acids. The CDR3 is CASSPGSLGTEAFF. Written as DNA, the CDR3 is TGCGCCAGCAGTCCGGGCAGCCTGGGGACTGAAGCTTTCTTT.

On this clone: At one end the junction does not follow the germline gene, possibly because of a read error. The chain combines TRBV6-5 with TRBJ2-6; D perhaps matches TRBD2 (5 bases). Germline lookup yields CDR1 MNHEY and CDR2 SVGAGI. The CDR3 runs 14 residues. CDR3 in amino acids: CVSSYERGANVLTF. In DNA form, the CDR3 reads TGTGTCAGCAGTTACGAGCGGGGGGCCAACGTCCTGACTTTC.

The CDR3 region is CASSYRTGKEAFF. The CDR3 DNA sequence: TGCGCCAGCAGCTATAGGACAGGGAAGGAAGCTTTCTTT. The chain couples TRBV5-1 to TRBJ1-1; 8 bases fit TRBD1. V shed 3 bases, J shed 8 bases, and the junction held 6 bases outside the gene matches. The germline V gene has CDR1 SGHRS and CDR2 YFSETQ. The CDR3 is made up of 13 amino acids.

The CDR3 loop is CASTPDRGVAGGYTF. The DNA of the CDR3 is TGTGCCAGCACACCCGACAGGGGAGTCGCAGGTGGCTACACCTTC. The J gene is TRBJ1-2, the V gene TRBV6-1; 8 bases fit TRBD1. CDR1 and CDR2 from the germline V gene are MNHNS and SASEGT. CDR3 length: 15 residues. V lost 7 bases and J lost 7; bases outside the gene matches: 14.

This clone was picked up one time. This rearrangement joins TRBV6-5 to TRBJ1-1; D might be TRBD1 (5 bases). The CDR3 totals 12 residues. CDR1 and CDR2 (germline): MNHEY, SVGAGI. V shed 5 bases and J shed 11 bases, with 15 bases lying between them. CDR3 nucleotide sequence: TGTGCCAGCAGTAAGCCGGGGCTCCCTGCTTTCTTT. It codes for CASSKPGLPAFF.

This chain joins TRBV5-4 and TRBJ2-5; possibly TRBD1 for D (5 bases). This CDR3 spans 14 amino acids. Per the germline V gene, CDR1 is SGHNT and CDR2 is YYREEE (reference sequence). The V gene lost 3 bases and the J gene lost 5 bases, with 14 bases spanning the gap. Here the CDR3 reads CASSSAGAGETQYF. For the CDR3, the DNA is TGTGCCAGCAGCTCTGCTGGGGCCGGGGAGACCCAGTACTTC.

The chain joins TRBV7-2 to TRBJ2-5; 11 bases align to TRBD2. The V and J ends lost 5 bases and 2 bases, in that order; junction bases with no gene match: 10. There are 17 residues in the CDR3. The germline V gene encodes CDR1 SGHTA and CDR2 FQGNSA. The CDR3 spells CASSPGPGTSGQETQYF. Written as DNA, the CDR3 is TGTGCCAGCAGCCCCGGACCCGGGACTAGCGGACAAGAGACCCAGTACTTC.

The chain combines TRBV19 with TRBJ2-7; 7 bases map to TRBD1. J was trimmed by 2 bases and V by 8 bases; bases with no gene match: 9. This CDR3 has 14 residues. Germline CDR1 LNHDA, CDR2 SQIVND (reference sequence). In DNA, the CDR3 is TGTGCCAGTTCCGACAGGGAGTCCCCCTACGAGCAGTACTTC. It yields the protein CASSDRESPYEQYF.

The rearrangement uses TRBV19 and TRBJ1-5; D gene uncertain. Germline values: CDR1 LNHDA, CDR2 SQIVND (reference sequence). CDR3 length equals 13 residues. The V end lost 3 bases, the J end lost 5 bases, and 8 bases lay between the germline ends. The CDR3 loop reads CASSMGRDQPQHF. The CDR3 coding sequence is TGTGCCAGTAGTATGGGGAGGGATCAGCCCCAGCATTTT. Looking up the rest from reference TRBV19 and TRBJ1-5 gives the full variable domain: DGGITQSPKYLFRKEGQNVTLSCEQNLNHDAMYWYRQDPGQGLRLIYYSQIVNDFQKGDIAEGYSVSREKKESFPLTVTSAQKNPTAFYLCASSMGRDQPQHFGDGTRLSIL.

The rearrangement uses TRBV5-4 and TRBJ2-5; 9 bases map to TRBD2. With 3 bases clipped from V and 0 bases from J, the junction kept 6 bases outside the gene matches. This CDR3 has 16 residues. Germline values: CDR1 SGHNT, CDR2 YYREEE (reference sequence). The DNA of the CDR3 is TGTGCCAGCAGCTACCCGACTAGCGGTTACCAAGAGACCCAGTACTTC. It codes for CASSYPTSGYQETQYF.

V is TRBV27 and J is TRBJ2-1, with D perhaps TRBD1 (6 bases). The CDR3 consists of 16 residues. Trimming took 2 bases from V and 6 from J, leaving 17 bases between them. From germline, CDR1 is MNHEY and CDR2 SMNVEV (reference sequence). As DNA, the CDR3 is TGTGCCAGCAGTTTAAAGGATTGGGGGCGCGGCAATGAGCAGTTCTTC. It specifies CASSLKDWGRGNEQFF.

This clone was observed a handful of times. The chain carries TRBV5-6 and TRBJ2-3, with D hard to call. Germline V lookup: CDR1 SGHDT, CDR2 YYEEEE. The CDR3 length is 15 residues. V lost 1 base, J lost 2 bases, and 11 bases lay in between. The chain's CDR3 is CASSLLADPTDTQYF. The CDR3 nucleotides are TGTGCCAGCAGCTTGCTCGCAGACCCCACAGATACGCAGTATTTT.

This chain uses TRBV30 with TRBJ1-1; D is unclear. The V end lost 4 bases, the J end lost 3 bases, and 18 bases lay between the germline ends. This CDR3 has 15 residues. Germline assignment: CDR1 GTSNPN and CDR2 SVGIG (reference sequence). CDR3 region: CAWTSKRRADTEAFF. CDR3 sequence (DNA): TGTGCCTGGACCTCTAAACGAAGGGCGGACACTGAAGCTTTCTTT.

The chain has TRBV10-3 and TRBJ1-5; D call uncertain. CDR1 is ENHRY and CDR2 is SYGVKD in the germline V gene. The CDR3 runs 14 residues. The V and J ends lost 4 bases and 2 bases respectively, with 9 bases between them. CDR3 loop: CAISGVGGNQPQHF. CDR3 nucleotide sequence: TGTGCCATCAGTGGAGTAGGCGGCAATCAGCCCCAGCATTTT.

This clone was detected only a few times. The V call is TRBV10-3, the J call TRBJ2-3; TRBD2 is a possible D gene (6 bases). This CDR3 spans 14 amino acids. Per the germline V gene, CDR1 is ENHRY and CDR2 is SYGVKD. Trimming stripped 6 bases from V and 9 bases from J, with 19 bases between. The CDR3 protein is CAISPPEGGRTQYF. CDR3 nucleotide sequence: TGTGCCATCAGCCCCCCTGAGGGAGGTCGCACGCAGTATTTT.

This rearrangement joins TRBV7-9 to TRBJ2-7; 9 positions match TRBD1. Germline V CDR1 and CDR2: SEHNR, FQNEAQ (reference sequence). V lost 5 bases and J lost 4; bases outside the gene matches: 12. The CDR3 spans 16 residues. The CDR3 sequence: CASSPLIGTGRYEQYV. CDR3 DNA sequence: TGTGCCAGCAGCCCCCTGATCGGGACAGGGCGGTACGAGCAGTACGTC.

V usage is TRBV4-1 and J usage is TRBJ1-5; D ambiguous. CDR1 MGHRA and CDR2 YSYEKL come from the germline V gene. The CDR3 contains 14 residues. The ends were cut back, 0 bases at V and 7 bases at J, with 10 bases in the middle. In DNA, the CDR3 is TGCGCCAGCAGCCAAGATTATAGGGAACAGCCCCAGCATTTT. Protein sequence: CASSQDYREQPQHF.

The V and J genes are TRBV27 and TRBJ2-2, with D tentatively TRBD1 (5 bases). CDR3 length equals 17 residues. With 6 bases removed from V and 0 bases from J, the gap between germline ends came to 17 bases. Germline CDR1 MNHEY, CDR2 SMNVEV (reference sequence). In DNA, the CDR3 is TGTGCCAGCAGAACCACCGTACAGGTGCCGAACACCGGGGAGCTGTTTTTT. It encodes CASRTTVQVPNTGELFF.

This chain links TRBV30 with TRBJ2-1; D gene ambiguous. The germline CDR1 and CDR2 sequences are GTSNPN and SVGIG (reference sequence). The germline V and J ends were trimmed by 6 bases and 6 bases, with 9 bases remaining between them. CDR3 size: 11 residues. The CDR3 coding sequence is TGTGCCTGCGGGCTGGCCAATGAGCAGTTCTTC. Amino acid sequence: CACGLANEQFF. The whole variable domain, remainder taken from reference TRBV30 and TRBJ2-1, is SQTIHQWPATLVQPVGSPLSLECTVEGTSNPNLYWYRQAAGRGLQLLFYSVGIGQISSEVPQNLSASRPQDRQFILSSKKLLLSDSGFYLCACGLANEQFFGPGTRLTVL.

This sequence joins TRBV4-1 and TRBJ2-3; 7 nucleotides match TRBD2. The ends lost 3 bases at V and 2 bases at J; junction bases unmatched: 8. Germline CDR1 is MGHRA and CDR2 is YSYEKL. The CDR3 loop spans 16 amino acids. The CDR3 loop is CASSQNLAANTDTQYF. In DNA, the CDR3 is TGCGCCAGCAGCCAGAACCTAGCGGCCAACACAGATACGCAGTATTTT.

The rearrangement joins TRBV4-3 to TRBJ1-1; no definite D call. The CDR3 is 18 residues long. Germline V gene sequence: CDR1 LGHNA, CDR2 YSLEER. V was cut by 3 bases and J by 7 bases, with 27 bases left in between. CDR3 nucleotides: TGCGCCAGCAGCCAGGGCGCAGCGGGGTTGCTCTACAAGGGTGAAGCTTTCTTT. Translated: CASSQGAAGLLYKGEAFF.

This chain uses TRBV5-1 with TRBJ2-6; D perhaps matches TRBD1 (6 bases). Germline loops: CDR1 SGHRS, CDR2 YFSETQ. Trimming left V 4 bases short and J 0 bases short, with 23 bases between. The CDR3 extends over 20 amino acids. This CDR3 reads CASSRVPQGNTISGANVLTF. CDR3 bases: TGCGCCAGCAGCCGTGTTCCCCAGGGGAATACGATCTCTGGGGCCAACGTCCTGACTTTC.

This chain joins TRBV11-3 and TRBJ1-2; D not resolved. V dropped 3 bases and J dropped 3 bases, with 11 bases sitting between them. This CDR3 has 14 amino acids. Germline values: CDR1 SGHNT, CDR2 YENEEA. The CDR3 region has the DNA TGTGCCAGCAGCTTTGCGACCGCGGACTATGGCTACACCTTC. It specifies CASSFATADYGYTF.

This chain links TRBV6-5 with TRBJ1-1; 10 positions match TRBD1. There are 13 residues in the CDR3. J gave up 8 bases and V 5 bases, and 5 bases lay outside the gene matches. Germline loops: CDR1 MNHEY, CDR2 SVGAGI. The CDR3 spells CASSKGTGAEAFF. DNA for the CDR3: TGTGCCAGCAGTAAAGGGACAGGGGCCGAAGCTTTCTTT.

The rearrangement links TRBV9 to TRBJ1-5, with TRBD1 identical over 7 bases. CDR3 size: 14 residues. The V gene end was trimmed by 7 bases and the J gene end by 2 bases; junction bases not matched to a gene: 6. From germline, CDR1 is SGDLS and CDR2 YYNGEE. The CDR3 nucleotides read TGTGCCAGCTCGACAGGGACGGGCAATCAGCCCCAGCATTTT. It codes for CASSTGTGNQPQHF. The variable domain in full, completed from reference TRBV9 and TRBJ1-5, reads DSGVTQTPKHLITATGQRVTLRCSPRSGDLSVYWYQQSLDQGLQFLIQYYNGEERAKGNILERFSAQQFPDLHSELNLSSLELGDSALYFCASSTGTGNQPQHFGDGTRLSIL.

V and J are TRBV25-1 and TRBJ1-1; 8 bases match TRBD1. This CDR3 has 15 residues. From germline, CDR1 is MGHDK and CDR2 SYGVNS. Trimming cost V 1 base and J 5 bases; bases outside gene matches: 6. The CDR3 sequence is CASSESDRGETEAFF. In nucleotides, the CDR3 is TGTGCCAGCAGTGAATCAGACAGGGGAGAAACTGAAGCTTTCTTT.

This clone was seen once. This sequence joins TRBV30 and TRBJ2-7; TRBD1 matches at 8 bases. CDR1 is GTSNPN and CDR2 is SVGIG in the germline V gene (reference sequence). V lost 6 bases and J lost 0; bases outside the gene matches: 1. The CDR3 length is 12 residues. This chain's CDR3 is CACDRGSYEQYF. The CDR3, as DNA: TGTGCCTGCGACAGGGGCTCCTACGAGCAGTACTTC.